This record concerns one TCR beta chain sequence. What this receptor recognizes is not known. No per-base quality is available; no much larger clone lies one base away. The data stem from a study of blood T cells in healthy people across ages (dated by TCRdb to between 2014 and 2017). About the study as a whole: Template switching captured roughly one uniquely barcoded TCR beta cDNA molecule per two T cells in model experiments. The donors were divided into four age groups: young (average approximately 17 years), middle-aged (about 40), aged (about 62) and long-lived (82). Using the same blood draw, the study looked at two additional independent replicas of 1 million unique cDNA reads for two donors, one aged 18 to 30 and the other aged 80 or older. To avoid experimental bias, donors of different ages were distributed randomly across sequencing lanes. Age-related changes in TCR beta repertoire diversity were measured in the study by deep sequencing normalized with unique cDNA molecular identifiers.

The donors were around 39 Caucasian individuals from Russia, aged 6 to 90 years, who were systemically healthy. Around 9.7 milliliters of peripheral blood were collected from each donor into EDTA-treated Vacutainer tubes. PBMCs were isolated by Ficoll-Paque density-gradient centrifugation, with at least 6 million obtained per sample. Total RNA was extracted from PBMCs with Trizol reagent, with at least 5.5 micrograms obtained per sample. For every donor, an aliquot of PBMCs went through flow cytometry to measure the percentages of naive CD45RAhigh/CD27high T cells. The investigation overall reported the following: Compared with the aged group, the long-lived group had more naive CD4+ T cells, fewer expanded clones and increased TCR diversity, suggesting age selection. Total diversity estimates from one million sequenced T cells were considered lower bounds and underestimates. The percentage of naive T cells measured by flow cytometry correlated strongly with observed TCR beta diversity. Because the CMV infection status of the donors was unknown, age-related changes in expanded clonotypes may potentially have been confounded. Since profiling was done on bulk unsorted PBMCs, naive and antigen-experienced compartments could not be conclusively compared. As age increased, observed TCR beta diversity per million T cells dropped in a roughly linear way, and a significant reduction was already evident by age roughly 40.

The library was made by 5' RACE. TCRdb names Illumina HiSeq 2500 as the instrument used. A second PCR of about 6 to 11 cycles was run with a J-beta primer mix and a sample-barcoded 5' primer. A unique molecular identifier was introduced onto each TCR beta cDNA molecule by a template-switch 5' adaptor carrying 12 random nucleotides. Each sample yielded at least 2.5 million CDR3-containing paired-end reads. First-strand cDNA was synthesized from all RNA with the Mint cDNA synthesis kit, primed by a TRBC-specific oligonucleotide. All cDNA was treated with uracil-DNA glycosylase and then went through a first 18-cycle PCR with the universal primers M1SS and BC2_uni_R. Per the authors' processing: For normalization, 1 million high-quality reads were randomly selected from each sample, with every read carrying a distinct molecular identifier. Reads with shared molecular identifiers were discarded instead of being binned into consensus sequences. MiTCR, with a Q25 quality threshold and the strictest error-elimination algorithm, was used for CDR3 identification, clonotype clustering and error correction. A nonparametric unseen species model with Euler transformation was used to estimate a lower bound on total TCR beta diversity. TCRdb applied fastp at Q25 and MiXCR to the public reads, then kept only in-frame beta chains. Each entry is one CDR3 protein sequence, shown with its most common DNA and genes. TCRdb assigned the V and J calls; the authors' analysis was not used. Present in this sample are approximately 1,000,000 distinct CDR3 sequences, 45% of which were seen just once. The ten biggest clones cover 18% of the sample.

The clonotype comes from a woman aged 60 to 75 in good health. Sequencing input: blood.

The CDR3 here reads CAISLLGAEQYF. The sequence in DNA is TGTGCCATCAGCCTCCTGGGGGCCGAGCAGTACTTC. The chain was built from TRBV10-3 and TRBJ2-7, with TRBD1 tentatively as D gene (6 bases match). The CDR3 contains 12 residues, cysteine and phenylalanine counted. The entry retains the CDR3 DNA only, 36 bases that are in frame from base 1. Between the V and J ends, shortened by 6 bases and 6 bases respectively, the junction contains 12 bases. Looking up the germline V gene yields CDR1 ENHRY and CDR2 SYGVKD.